These T cell receptor beta chains were read from a single sample in a study of T cell responses to AZD1222 COVID-19 vaccine. Some clones are missing from TCRdb's copy, which holds only in-frame ones; the method was immunoSEQ multiplex PCR. The data contain 73,000 or so clones, more than 70% of them singletons. The specimen was peripheral blood, collected on day 0 of AZD1222 vaccination. These TCRs come from an adult in good health. CDR3s include the opening cysteine and the closing phenylalanine or tryptophan. D genes are given only for firm matches. The size field is filled for only some rows; it gives once, few, many or a size class.

>.|.|TRBV5-4|TRBJ2-7
CASSSRYEQYF
TGTGCCAGCAGCTCACGTTACGAGCAGTACTTC
>.|few|TRBV19|TRBJ1-5
CASSSQGYNQPQHF
TGTGCCAGTAGTTCTCAGGGTTACAATCAGCCCCAGCATTTT
>TRBD1|.|TRBV5-1|TRBJ1-2
CASSQGQTNYGYTF
TGCGCCAGCAGTCAGGGACAGACGAACTATGGCTACACCTTC
>.|once|TRBV28|TRBJ2-2
CASSLYGGARTGELFF
TGTGCCAGCAGTTTGTATGGGGGGGCGCGGACCGGGGAGCTGTTTTTT
>.|.|TRBV28|TRBJ1-2
CASSLIGTGILNF
TGTGCCAGCAGTTTAATTGGGACTGGGATCCTGAACTTC
>.|.|TRBV5-6|TRBJ1-3
CASSLSPGVNTIYF
TGTGCCAGCAGCTTGTCGCCAGGGGTGAACACCATATATTTT
>.|.|TRBV6-5|TRBJ1-1
CASVENTEAFF
TGTGCCAGCGTGGAGAACACTGAAGCTTTCTTT
>TRBD1|.|TRBV27|TRBJ1-1
CASSSGGGVNTEAFF
TGTGCCAGCAGCTCAGGGGGCGGGGTGAACACTGAAGCTTTCTTT
>.|once|TRBV19|TRBJ1-5
CASSIEPVNQPQHF
TGTGCCAGTAGTATTGAACCGGTGAACCAGCCCCAGCATTTT
>.|.|TRBV28|TRBJ1-2
CASRGPGEGERYGYTF
TGTGCCAGCAGGGGACCAGGAGAGGGGGAACGCTATGGCTACACCTTC
>.|.|TRBV10-3|TRBJ1-2
CAIKLQDSNYGYTF
TGTGCCATCAAACTACAGGACTCTAACTATGGCTACACCTTC
>TRBD1|.|TRBV7-9|TRBJ2-7
CASSRTGPFVNEQYF
TGTGCCAGCAGCCGGACAGGCCCGTTCGTTAACGAGCAGTACTTC
>TRBD2|.|TRBV6-5|TRBJ2-3
CASSSGLAVDTQYF
TGTGCCAGCAGTTCGGGACTAGCGGTCGATACGCAGTATTTT
>TRBD1|.|TRBV7-8|TRBJ1-3
CASSSDRAPGNTIYF
TGTGCCAGCAGCTCGGACAGGGCCCCTGGAAACACCATATATTTT
>.|.|TRBV10-3|TRBJ1-5
CAISESAGDGNQPQHF
TGTGCCATCAGTGAGTCAGCAGGGGATGGAAATCAGCCCCAGCATTTT
>.|few|TRBV4-1|TRBJ2-2
CASSQGEVAGELFF
TGCGCCAGCAGCCAAGGAGAGGTCGCCGGGGAGCTGTTTTTT
>TRBD1|.|TRBV6-5|TRBJ2-7
CASSYQDRGYYEQYF
TGTGCCAGCAGTTACCAAGACAGGGGCTACTACGAGCAGTACTTC
>.|.|TRBV28|TRBJ2-2
CASSLSSGELFF
TGTGCCAGCAGTTTAAGCTCCGGGGAGCTGTTTTTT
>.|.|TRBV6-2/TRBV6-3|TRBJ1-5
CASSQSQPQHF
TGTGCCAGCAGTCAAAGTCAGCCCCAGCATTTT
>TRBD1|.|TRBV28|TRBJ1-1
CASSLFTGGRAFF
TGTGCCAGCAGTTTATTCACAGGGGGGAGAGCTTTCTTT
>TRBD1|few|TRBV6-1|TRBJ1-5
CASSEGGQGAFSNQPQHF
TGTGCCAGCAGTGAGGGGGGCCAGGGGGCTTTTAGCAATCAGCCCCAGCATTTT
>.|.|TRBV9|TRBJ1-4
CASSVSGGDTNEKLFF
TGTGCCAGCAGCGTTTCCGGGGGGGATACTAATGAAAAACTGTTTTTT